The 15 T cell receptor beta chains listed next were all sequenced from one sample in a study of cytomegalovirus exposure and HLA in healthy donors. Amplification used 60 Vbeta primers and 13 Jbeta primers. Repertoires were generated with immunoSEQ multiplex PCR, while TCRdb's copy carries only in-frame clones and drops some. The top ten hold approximately 20% of the sample, which has about 87,000 clones, 74% seen once. The specimen sequenced was PBMCs. The receptors stem from a young man in good health and CMV-seropositive.

The V call is TRBV7-2, the J call TRBJ2-7; 7 bases agree with TRBD1. CDR1 is SGHTA and CDR2 is FQGNSA in the germline V gene. V lost 3 bases, J lost 3 bases, and 8 bases stayed unmatched. The CDR3 loop spans 15 amino acids. The CDR3 bases are TGTGCCAGCAGCTTTTTGGACAGGCCTTACTACGAGCAGTACTTC. Protein: CASSFLDRPYYEQYF.

This chain joins TRBV28 and TRBJ2-1; possible D gene TRBD2, 5 bases. The germline gives CDR1 MDHEN, CDR2 SYDVKM. There are 12 residues in the CDR3. V lost 3 bases to trimming and J lost 10 bases, with 10 bases between them. CDR3: CASSFEGDEQFF. CDR3 DNA sequence: TGTGCCAGCAGTTTTGAGGGCGACGAGCAGTTCTTC.

V usage is TRBV28 and J usage is TRBJ2-7; 8 nucleotides line up with TRBD1. V gave up 6 bases and J gave up 2 bases; unmatched junction bases: 9. The germline CDR1 and CDR2 sequences are MDHEN and SYDVKM. CDR3 length equals 15 residues. The CDR3 protein is CASRPTGDRTYEQYF. CDR3 in DNA: TGTGCCAGCAGACCTACCGGGGACAGGACCTACGAGCAGTACTTC. The full variable domain, rest sourced from reference TRBV28 and TRBJ2-7, is DVKVTQSSRYLVKRTGEKVFLECVQDMDHENMFWYRQDPGLGLRLIYFSYDVKMKEKGDIPEGYSVSREKKERFSLILESASTNQTSMYLCASRPTGDRTYEQYFGPGTRLTVT.

The rearrangement uses TRBV5-6 and TRBJ2-7, with 7 bases that match TRBD1. J gave up 3 bases and V 0 bases, and 12 bases lay outside the gene matches. Germline CDR1 is SGHDT and CDR2 is YYEEEE. The CDR3 extends over 17 amino acids. The CDR3 DNA follows: TGTGCCAGCAGCTTGGGGACAGGTACTCCATTTTACTACGAGCAGTACTTC. Protein sequence: CASSLGTGTPFYYEQYF.

The rearrangement uses TRBV5-1 and TRBJ2-5; D is possibly TRBD1 (5 bases). Trimming cost V 3 bases and J 2 bases, with 8 bases left between them. Germline V gene sequence: CDR1 SGHRS, CDR2 YFSETQ. This CDR3 is 13 amino acids long. CDR3 bases: TGCGCCAGCAGCTCAGGGCGACAAGAGACCCAGTACTTC. Its translation is CASSSGRQETQYF.

The gene calls are TRBV5-1 and TRBJ2-5; perhaps TRBD1 as D (6 bases). Trimming took off 1 base at V and 5 bases at J, with 12 bases between the two ends. The CDR3 extends over 14 amino acids. Germline values: CDR1 SGHRS, CDR2 YFSETQ. In nucleotides, the CDR3 is TGCGCCAGCAGCTTGCAGGGGTCCGGCGAGACCCAGTACTTC. Its protein product is CASSLQGSGETQYF. The whole variable domain, remainder taken from reference TRBV5-1 and TRBJ2-5, is KAGVTQTPRYLIKTRGQQVTLSCSPISGHRSVSWYQQTPGQGLQFLFEYFSETQRNKGNFPGRFSGRQFSNSRSEMNVSTLELGDSALYLCASSLQGSGETQYFGPGTRLLVL.

The chain employs TRBV4-3 and TRBJ2-1; 8 nucleotides agree with TRBD2. The CDR3 totals 16 residues. The germline gives CDR1 LGHNA, CDR2 YSLEER. V was pared by 1 base and J by 9 bases, with 11 bases of the junction left unmatched. The CDR3 DNA is TGCGCCAGCAGCCAAGCCCGACTAGCGACCCACTTTGAGCAGTTCTTC. It translates to CASSQARLATHFEQFF.

This sequence joins TRBV4-1 and TRBJ2-3; 11 bases map to TRBD2. Losses at the gene ends were 6 bases for V and 4 bases for J; bases not matched to a gene: 6. The CDR3 length is 15 residues. Germline values: CDR1 MGHRA, CDR2 YSYEKL. The CDR3 DNA reads as TGCGCCAGCAGACAAACTAGCGGGGGCGCAGATACGCAGTATTTT. Its translation: CASRQTSGGADTQYF.

In its sample, this clone was seen once. The chain is built from TRBV4-2 and TRBJ2-7; tentatively, D is TRBD2 (6 bases). The CDR3 contains 14 residues. The germline V gene encodes CDR1 LGHNA and CDR2 YNFKEQ. Trimming pared 1 base from V and 10 bases from J, leaving 17 bases between. CDR3 nucleotide sequence: TGTGCCAGCAGCCAAGCGGAGGGACCGTCACCACAGTACTTC. It codes for CASSQAEGPSPQYF.

The chain is built from TRBV6-5 and TRBJ1-5, with TRBD1 as a possible D gene (6 bases). This CDR3 comprises 14 residues. V was clipped by 6 bases and J by 7 bases, with 16 bases between them. Germline loops: CDR1 MNHEY, CDR2 SVGAGI. This CDR3 is CASSPGRGSQPQHF. As DNA, the CDR3 is TGTGCCAGCAGCCCGGGCAGGGGAAGCCAGCCCCAGCATTTT.

This sequence joins TRBV5-1 and TRBJ1-4; 9 nucleotides line up with TRBD1. J was trimmed by 8 bases and V by 4 bases; bases with no gene match: 6. CDR3 length: 14 amino acids. The germline V gene encodes CDR1 SGHRS and CDR2 YFSETQ. CDR3 in DNA: TGCGCCAGCAGCACCGGGACAGGGACCGAAAAACTGTTTTTT. It codes for CASSTGTGTEKLFF.

This clone showed up just a few times. This chain joins TRBV4-3 and TRBJ1-1, with D unresolved. The germline CDR1 and CDR2 sequences are LGHNA and YSLEER. The CDR3 has 15 amino acids. Deletions cut 1 base from V and 1 base from J, with 10 bases between. In nucleotides, the CDR3 is TGCGCCAGCAGCCAAGCTGGCCGCCCGAACACTGAAGCTTTCTTT. Residues: CASSQAGRPNTEAFF.

The chain recombines TRBV4-2 with TRBJ2-1, with D possibly being TRBD1 (5 bases). Germline CDR1 reads LGHNA; CDR2 reads YNFKEQ. The V and J ends lost 0 bases and 8 bases respectively, with 11 bases between them. The CDR3 is made up of 14 amino acids. CDR3 DNA: TGTGCCAGCAGCCAAGATCTTGGGGCGCATGAGCAGTTCTTC. Residues: CASSQDLGAHEQFF.

This chain links TRBV6-1 with TRBJ2-7, with a possible D match to TRBD1 (6 bases). Germline V gene data show CDR1 as MNHNS and CDR2 as SASEGT. V was shortened by 5 bases and J by 0 bases, with 11 bases between the two germline ends. The CDR3 contains 14 residues. Here the CDR3 DNA reads TGTGCCAGCAGTCGGGACAAGCTCTCCTACGAGCAGTACTTC. It encodes CASSRDKLSYEQYF.

The rearrangement links TRBV10-3 to TRBJ1-5, with D uncertain. V lost 4 bases and J 1 base, leaving 8 bases between the germline ends. Germline assignment: CDR1 ENHRY and CDR2 SYGVKD. This CDR3 comprises 14 residues. CDR3 region: CAISGGASNQPQHF. The CDR3 nucleotides read TGTGCCATCAGTGGTGGAGCGAGCAATCAGCCCCAGCATTTT.